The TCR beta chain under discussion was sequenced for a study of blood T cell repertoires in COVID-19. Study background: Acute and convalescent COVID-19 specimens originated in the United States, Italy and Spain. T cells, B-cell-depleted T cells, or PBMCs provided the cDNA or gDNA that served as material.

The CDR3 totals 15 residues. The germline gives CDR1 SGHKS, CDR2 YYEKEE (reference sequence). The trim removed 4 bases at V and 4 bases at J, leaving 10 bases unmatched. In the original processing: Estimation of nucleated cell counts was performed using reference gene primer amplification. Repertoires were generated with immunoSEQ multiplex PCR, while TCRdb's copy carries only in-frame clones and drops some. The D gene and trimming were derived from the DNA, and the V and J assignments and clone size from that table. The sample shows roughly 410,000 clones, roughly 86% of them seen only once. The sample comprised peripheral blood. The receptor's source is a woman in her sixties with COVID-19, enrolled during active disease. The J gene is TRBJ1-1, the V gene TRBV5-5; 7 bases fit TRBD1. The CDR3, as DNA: TGTGCCAGCAGCCCACAGGGGTTTAGCGGCACTGAAGCTTTCTTT. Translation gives CASSPQGFSGTEAFF.